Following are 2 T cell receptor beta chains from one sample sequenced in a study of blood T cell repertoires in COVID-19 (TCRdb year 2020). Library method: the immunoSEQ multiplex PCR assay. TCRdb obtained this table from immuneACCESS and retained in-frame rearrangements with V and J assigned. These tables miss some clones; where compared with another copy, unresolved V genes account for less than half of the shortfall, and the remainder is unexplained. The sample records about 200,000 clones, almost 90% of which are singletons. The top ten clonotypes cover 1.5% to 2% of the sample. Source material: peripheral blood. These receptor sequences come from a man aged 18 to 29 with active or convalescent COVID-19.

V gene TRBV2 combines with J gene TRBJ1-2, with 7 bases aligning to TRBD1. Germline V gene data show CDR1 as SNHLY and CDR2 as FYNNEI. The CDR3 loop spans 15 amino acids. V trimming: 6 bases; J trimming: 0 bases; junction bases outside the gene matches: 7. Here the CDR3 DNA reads TGTGCCAGCAGCCCCGCTGACAGGGCTAACTATGGCTACACCTTC. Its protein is CASSPADRANYGYTF.

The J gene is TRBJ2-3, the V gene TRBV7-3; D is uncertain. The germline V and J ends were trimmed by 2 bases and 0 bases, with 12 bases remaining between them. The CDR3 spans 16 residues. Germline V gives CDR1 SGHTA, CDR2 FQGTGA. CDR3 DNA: TGTGCCAGCAGCTTACATCCCCCCAGGAGCACAGATACGCAGTATTTT. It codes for CASSLHPPRSTDTQYF.